Listed below are T cell receptor beta chains from one sample, sequenced in a study of graft-versus-host responses after intestinal transplantation. No antigens are known for them. Generated by immunoSEQ multiplex PCR, the TCRdb table keeps only in-frame clones and is missing some. The sample holds more than 65,000 clones; about 90% are singletons and the top ten take 1.3%. The material sequenced was unstimulated CD8+ T cells sorted from spleen or lymph node cells, taken before intestinal transplant. The receptor source for this set is a human donor who received an intestinal transplant. The CDR3 runs from the conserved cysteine through the conserved F or W. D genes are given only for firm matches. The listing skips clone size in some rows; elsewhere it reads once, few, many or a size class.

CDR3aa: CASSYPLAGKDTQYF; CDR3nt: TGTGCCAGCAGTTACCCATTAGCGGGGAAAGATACGCAGTATTTT; d_gene: TRBD2; v_gene: TRBV6-5; abundance: NA; j_gene: TRBJ2-3
CDR3aa: CASSEAGGSYTDTQYF; CDR3nt: TGTGCCAGCAGTGAAGCCGGGGGGTCTTACACAGATACGCAGTATTTT; d_gene: TRBD2; v_gene: TRBV6-1; abundance: NA; j_gene: TRBJ2-3
CDR3aa: CASSPNPTGGDTEAFF; CDR3nt: TGTGCCAGCAGCCCGAACCCGACAGGGGGCGACACTGAAGCTTTCTTT; d_gene: TRBD1; v_gene: TRBV13; abundance: NA; j_gene: TRBJ1-1
CDR3aa: CASSQGLAPYEQYF; CDR3nt: TGTGCCAGCAGCCAGGGACTAGCACCCTACGAGCAGTACTTC; d_gene: TRBD2; v_gene: TRBV7-6; abundance: once; j_gene: TRBJ2-7
CDR3aa: CASSVGQGPYEQYF; CDR3nt: TGTGCCAGCAGCGTAGGGCAGGGCCCCTACGAGCAGTACTTC; d_gene: NA; v_gene: TRBV9; abundance: NA; j_gene: TRBJ2-7
CDR3aa: CAARTGVGDYGYTF; CDR3nt: TGTGCCGCCCGGACAGGGGTCGGTGACTATGGCTACACCTTC; d_gene: TRBD1; v_gene: TRBV19; abundance: once; j_gene: TRBJ1-2
CDR3aa: CASSFTSGVAKNIQYF; CDR3nt: TGTGCCAGCAGTTTCACTAGCGGGGTAGCCAAAAACATTCAGTACTTC; d_gene: TRBD2; v_gene: TRBV6-5; abundance: NA; j_gene: TRBJ2-4
CDR3aa: CASSLSLRAGELFF; CDR3nt: TGTGCCAGCAGCTTGTCGCTCCGGGCCGGGGAGCTGTTTTTT; d_gene: NA; v_gene: TRBV7-8; abundance: NA; j_gene: TRBJ2-2
CDR3aa: CSAPLLGELFF; CDR3nt: TGCAGTGCTCCCCTTTTGGGGGAGCTGTTTTTT; d_gene: NA; v_gene: TRBV20-1; abundance: NA; j_gene: TRBJ2-2
CDR3aa: CASGLRGGKETQYF; CDR3nt: TGTGCCAGCGGTTTGAGGGGGGGGAAAGAGACCCAGTACTTC; d_gene: NA; v_gene: TRBV13; abundance: NA; j_gene: TRBJ2-5
CDR3aa: CASSWGGSPLHF; CDR3nt: TGTGCCAGCAGCTGGGGAGGTTCACCCCTCCACTTT; d_gene: NA; v_gene: TRBV5-4; abundance: NA; j_gene: TRBJ1-6
CDR3aa: CASSGGRGQETQYF; CDR3nt: TGTGCCAGCAGCGGGGGACGGGGGCAAGAGACCCAGTACTTC; d_gene: NA; v_gene: TRBV9; abundance: NA; j_gene: TRBJ2-5
CDR3aa: CASSIVRDRYQPQHF; CDR3nt: TGTGCCAGTAGTATAGTGAGGGACAGATATCAGCCCCAGCATTTT; d_gene: TRBD1; v_gene: TRBV19; abundance: NA; j_gene: TRBJ1-5
CDR3aa: CASSLGRDYGYTF; CDR3nt: TGTGCCAGCAGCTTAGGACGGGACTATGGCTACACCTTC; d_gene: NA; v_gene: TRBV13; abundance: NA; j_gene: TRBJ1-2
CDR3aa: CASSESPRDLANYGYTF; CDR3nt: TGTGCCAGCAGTGAGAGTCCCCGGGATTTAGCTAACTATGGCTACACCTTC; d_gene: NA; v_gene: TRBV2; abundance: NA; j_gene: TRBJ1-2